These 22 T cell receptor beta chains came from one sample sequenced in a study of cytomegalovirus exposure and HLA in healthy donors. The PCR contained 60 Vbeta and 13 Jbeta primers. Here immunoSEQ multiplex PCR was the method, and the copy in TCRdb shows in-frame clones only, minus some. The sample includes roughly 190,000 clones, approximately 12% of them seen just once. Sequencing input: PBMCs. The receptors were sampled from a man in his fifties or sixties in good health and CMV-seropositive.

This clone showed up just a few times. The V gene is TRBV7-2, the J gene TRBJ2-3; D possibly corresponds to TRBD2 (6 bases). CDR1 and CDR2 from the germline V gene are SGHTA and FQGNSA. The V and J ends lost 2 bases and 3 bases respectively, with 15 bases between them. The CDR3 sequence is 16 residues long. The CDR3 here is CASSLRPGGETDTQYF. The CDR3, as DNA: TGTGCCAGCAGCTTACGGCCCGGAGGGGAAACAGATACGCAGTATTTT. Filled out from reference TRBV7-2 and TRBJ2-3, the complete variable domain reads GAGVSQSPSNKVTEKGKDVELRCDPISGHTALYWYRQSLGQGLEFLIYFQGNSAPDKSGLPSDRFSAERTGGSVSTLTIQRTQQEDSAVYLCASSLRPGGETDTQYFGPGTRLTVL.

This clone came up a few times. The CDR3: CASSRQESVFF. The CDR3, as DNA: TGTGCCAGCAGTCGACAGGAATCGGTTTTCTTT. V and J are TRBV28 and TRBJ1-1, with TRBD1 as a possible D gene (6 bases). The germline V and J ends were trimmed by 5 bases and 13 bases, with 14 bases remaining between them. This CDR3 spans 11 amino acids. Germline values: CDR1 MDHEN, CDR2 SYDVKM.

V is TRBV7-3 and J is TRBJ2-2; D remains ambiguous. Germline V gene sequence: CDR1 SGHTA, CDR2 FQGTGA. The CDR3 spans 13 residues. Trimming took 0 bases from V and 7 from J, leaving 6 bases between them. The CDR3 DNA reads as TGTGCCAGCAGCTTAACCCACGGCGGGGAGCTGTTTTTT. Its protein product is CASSLTHGGELFF.

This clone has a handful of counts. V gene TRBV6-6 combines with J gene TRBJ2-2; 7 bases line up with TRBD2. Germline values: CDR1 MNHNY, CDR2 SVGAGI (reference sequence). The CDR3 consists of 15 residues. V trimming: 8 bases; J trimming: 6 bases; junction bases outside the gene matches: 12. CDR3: CASLNTRAGAGELFF. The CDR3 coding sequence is TGTGCCAGCTTAAACACCAGGGCGGGGGCCGGGGAGCTGTTTTTT.

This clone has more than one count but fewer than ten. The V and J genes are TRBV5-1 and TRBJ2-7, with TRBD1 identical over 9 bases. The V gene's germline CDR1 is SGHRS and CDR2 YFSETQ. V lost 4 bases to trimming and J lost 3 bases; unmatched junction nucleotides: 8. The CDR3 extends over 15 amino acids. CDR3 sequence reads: CASSARDREDYEQYF. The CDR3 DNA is TGCGCCAGCAGCGCCCGGGACAGGGAGGACTACGAGCAGTACTTC.

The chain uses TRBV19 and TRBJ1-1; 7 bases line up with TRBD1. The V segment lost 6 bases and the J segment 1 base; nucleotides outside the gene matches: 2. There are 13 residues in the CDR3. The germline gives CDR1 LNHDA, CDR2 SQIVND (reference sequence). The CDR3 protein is CASRGQENTEAFF. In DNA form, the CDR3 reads TGTGCCAGTAGAGGACAGGAGAACACTGAAGCTTTCTTT.

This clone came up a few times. For the CDR3, the DNA is TGTGCCAGCAGTGAAGGTCCCGGGACATGGGAGACCCAGTACTTC. This sequence encodes CASSEGPGTWETQYF. The V and J genes are TRBV6-1 and TRBJ2-5, with D tentatively TRBD1 (6 bases). Germline CDR1 and CDR2: MNHNS and SASEGT. The CDR3 loop spans 15 amino acids. Between the trimmed V and J ends, which lost 1 base and 5 bases, there was a span of 14 bases.

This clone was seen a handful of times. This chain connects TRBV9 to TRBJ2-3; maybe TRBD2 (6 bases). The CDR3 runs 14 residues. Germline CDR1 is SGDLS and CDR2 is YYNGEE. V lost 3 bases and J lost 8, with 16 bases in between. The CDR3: CASSARSRDFTQYF. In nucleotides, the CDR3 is TGTGCCAGCAGCGCCCGAAGCCGGGACTTTACGCAGTATTTT.

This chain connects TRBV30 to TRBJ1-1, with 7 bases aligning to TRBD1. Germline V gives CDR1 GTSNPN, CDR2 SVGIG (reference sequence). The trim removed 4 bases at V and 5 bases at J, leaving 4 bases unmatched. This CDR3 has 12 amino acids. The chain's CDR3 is CAWNPRGTEAFF. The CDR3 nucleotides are TGTGCCTGGAACCCCAGGGGGACTGAAGCTTTCTTT.

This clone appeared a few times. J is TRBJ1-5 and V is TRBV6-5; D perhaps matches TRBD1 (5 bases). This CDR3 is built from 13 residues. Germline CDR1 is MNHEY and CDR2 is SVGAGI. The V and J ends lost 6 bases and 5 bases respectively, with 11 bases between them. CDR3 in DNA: TGTGCCAGCAGGCCCGCACAGGATCAGCCCCAGCATTTT. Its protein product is CASRPAQDQPQHF.

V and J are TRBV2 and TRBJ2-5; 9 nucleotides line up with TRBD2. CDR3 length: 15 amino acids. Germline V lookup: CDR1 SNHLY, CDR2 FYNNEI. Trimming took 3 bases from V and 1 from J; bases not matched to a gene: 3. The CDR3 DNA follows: TGTGCCAGCAGTGAGGGACTAGCCTCCCAAGAGACCCAGTACTTC. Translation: CASSEGLASQETQYF. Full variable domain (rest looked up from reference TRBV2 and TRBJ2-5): EPEVTQTPSHQVTQMGQEVILRCVPISNHLYFYWYRQILGQKVEFLVSFYNNEISEKSEIFDDQFSVERPDGSNFTLKIRSTKLEDSAMYFCASSEGLASQETQYFGPGTRLLVL.

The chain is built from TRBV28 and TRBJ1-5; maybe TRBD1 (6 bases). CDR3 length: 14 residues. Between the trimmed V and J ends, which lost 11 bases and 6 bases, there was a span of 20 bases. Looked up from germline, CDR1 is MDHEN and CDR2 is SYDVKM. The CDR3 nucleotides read TGTGCCTCTAACCTAGGGGGGGCCGGTCAGCCCCAGCATTTT. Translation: CASNLGGAGQPQHF.

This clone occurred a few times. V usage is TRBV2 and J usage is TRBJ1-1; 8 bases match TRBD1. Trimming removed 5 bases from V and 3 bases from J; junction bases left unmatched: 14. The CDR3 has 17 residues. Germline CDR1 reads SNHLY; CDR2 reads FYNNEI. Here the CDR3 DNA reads TGTGCCAGCAGTAACAGAATAAAGGACAGGGTTGACACTGAAGCTTTCTTT. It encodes CASSNRIKDRVDTEAFF.

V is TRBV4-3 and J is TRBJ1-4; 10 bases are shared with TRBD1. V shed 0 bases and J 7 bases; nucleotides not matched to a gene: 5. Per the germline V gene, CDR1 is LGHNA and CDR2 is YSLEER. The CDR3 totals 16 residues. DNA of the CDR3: TGCGCCAGCAGCCAAGATCTTGGGACAGGGGTTGAAAAACTGTTTTTT. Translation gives CASSQDLGTGVEKLFF.

The CDR3 is CASSIGGDSYEQYF. Here the CDR3 DNA reads TGTGCCAGTAGTATAGGAGGAGATTCGTACGAGCAGTACTTC. The chain has TRBV19 and TRBJ2-7; D gene ambiguous. Germline lookup yields CDR1 LNHDA and CDR2 SQIVND (reference sequence). The CDR3 length is 14 residues. Deletions cut 1 base from V and 4 bases from J, with 11 bases between.

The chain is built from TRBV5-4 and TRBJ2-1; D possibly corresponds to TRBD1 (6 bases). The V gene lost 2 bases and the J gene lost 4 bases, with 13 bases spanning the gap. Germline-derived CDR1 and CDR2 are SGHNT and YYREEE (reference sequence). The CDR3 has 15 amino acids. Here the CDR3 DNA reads TGTGCCAGCAGCTTACAGGGAAGACTGTACAATGAGCAGTTCTTC. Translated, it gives CASSLQGRLYNEQFF.

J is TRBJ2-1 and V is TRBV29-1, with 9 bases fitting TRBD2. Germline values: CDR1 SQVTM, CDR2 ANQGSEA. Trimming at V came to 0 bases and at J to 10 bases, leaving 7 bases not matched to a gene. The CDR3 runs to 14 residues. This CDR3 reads CSVEDQAGGSEQFF. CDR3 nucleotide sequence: TGCAGCGTTGAAGATCAAGCGGGGGGCTCAGAGCAGTTCTTC.

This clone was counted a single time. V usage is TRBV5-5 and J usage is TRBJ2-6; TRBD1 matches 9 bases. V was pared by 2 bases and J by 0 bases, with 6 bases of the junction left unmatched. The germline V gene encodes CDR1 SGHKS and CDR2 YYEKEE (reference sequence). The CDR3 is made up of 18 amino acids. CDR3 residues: CASSLLGQGLSGANVLTF. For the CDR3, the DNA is TGTGCCAGCAGCTTACTAGGACAGGGGCTCTCTGGGGCCAACGTCCTGACTTTC. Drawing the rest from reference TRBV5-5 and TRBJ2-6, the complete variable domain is DAGVTQSPTHLIKTRGQQVTLRCSPISGHKSVSWYQQVLGQGPQFIFQYYEKEERGRGNFPDRFSARQFPNYSSELNVNALLLGDSALYLCASSLLGQGLSGANVLTFGAGSRLTVL.

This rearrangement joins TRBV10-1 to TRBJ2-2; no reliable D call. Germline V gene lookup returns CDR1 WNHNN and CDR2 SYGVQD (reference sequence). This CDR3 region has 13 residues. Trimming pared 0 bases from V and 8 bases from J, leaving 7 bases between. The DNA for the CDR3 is TGCGCCAGCAGTGAGTCGACGAGGGGGGAGCTGTTTTTT. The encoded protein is CASSESTRGELFF.

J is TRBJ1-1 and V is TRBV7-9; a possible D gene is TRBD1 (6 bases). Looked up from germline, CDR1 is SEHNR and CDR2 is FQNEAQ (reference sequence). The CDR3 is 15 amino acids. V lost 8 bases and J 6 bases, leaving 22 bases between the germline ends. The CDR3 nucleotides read TGTGCCAGCCTTCCATCACAGGGATCTTTCGCTGAAGCTTTCTTT. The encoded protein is CASLPSQGSFAEAFF.

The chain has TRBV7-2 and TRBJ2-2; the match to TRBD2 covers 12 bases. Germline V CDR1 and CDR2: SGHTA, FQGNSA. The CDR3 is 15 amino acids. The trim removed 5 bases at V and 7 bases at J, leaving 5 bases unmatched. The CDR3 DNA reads TGTGCCAGCAGCGCAGGGACTAGCGGGCTCGGGGAGCTGTTTTTT. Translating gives CASSAGTSGLGELFF.

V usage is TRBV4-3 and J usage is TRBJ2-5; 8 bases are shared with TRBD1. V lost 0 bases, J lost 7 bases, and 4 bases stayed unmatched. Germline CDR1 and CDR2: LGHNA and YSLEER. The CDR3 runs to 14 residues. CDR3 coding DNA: TGCGCCAGCAGCCAAGATAGGACAGGGCTGACCCAGTACTTC. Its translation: CASSQDRTGLTQYF.